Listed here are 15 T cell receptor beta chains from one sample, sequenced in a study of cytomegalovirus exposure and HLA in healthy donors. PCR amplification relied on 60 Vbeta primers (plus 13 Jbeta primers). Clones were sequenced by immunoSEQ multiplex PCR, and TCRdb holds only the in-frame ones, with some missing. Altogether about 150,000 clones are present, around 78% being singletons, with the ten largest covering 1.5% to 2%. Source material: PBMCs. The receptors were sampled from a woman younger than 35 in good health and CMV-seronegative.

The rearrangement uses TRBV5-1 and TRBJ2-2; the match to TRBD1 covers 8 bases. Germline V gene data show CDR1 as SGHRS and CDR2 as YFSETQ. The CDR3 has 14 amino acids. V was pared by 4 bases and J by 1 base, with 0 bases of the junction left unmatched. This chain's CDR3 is CASSGQGNTGELFF. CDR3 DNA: TGCGCCAGCAGCGGACAGGGGAACACCGGGGAGCTGTTTTTT.

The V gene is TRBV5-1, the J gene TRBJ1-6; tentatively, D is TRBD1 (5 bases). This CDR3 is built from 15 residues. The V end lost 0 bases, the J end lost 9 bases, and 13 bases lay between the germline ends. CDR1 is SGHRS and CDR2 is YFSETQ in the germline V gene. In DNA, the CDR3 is TGCGCCAGCAGCTTGGAGGGGCCCCAGGGTTCACCCCTCCACTTT. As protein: CASSLEGPQGSPLHF.

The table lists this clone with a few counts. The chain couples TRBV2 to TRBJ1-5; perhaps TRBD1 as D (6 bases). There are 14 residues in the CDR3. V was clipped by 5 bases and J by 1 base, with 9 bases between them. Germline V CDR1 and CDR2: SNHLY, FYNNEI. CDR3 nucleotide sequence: TGTGCCAGCAGTTCCGACAGGAGCAATCAGCCCCAGCATTTT. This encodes CASSSDRSNQPQHF. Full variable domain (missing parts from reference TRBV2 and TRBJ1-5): EPEVTQTPSHQVTQMGQEVILRCVPISNHLYFYWYRQILGQKVEFLVSFYNNEISEKSEIFDDQFSVERPDGSNFTLKIRSTKLEDSAMYFCASSSDRSNQPQHFGDGTRLSIL.

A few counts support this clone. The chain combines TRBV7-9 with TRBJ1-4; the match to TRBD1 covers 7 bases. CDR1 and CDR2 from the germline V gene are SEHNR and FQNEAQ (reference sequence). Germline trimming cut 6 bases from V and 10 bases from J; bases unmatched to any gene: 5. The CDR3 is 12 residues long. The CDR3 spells CASSRQGGKLFF. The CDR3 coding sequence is TGTGCCAGCAGTAGACAGGGTGGAAAACTGTTTTTT.

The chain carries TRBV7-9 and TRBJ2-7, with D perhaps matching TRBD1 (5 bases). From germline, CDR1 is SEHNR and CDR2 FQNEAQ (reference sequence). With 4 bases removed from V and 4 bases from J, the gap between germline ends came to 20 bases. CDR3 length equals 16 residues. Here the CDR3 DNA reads TGTGCCAGCAGCTCCAGGGATGGTCCCACCGGTTACGAGCAGTACGTC. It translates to CASSSRDGPTGYEQYV.

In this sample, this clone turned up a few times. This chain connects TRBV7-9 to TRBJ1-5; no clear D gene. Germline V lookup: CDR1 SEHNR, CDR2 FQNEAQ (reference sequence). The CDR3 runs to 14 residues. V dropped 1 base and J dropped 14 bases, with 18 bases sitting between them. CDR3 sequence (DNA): TGTGCCAGCAGCTTAGACGGGAATCTCTTGTCGAAGCATTTT. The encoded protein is CASSLDGNLLSKHF.

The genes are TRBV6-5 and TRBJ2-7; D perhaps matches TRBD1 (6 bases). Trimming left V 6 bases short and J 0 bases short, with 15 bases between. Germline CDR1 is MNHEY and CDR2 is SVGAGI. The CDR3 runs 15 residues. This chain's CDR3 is CASSPGQSSSYEQYF. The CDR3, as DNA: TGTGCCAGCAGCCCTGGACAGTCGAGCTCCTACGAGCAGTACTTC.

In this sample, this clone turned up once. CDR3 protein: CASSPFSGSGEQFF. The CDR3 nucleotides are TGTGCCAGCAGCCCTTTTAGCGGGAGCGGAGAGCAGTTCTTC. The V and J genes are TRBV6-4 and TRBJ2-1; 9 bases line up with TRBD2. Trimming removed 6 bases from V and 10 bases from J; junction bases left unmatched: 10. Germline CDR1 is MRHNA and CDR2 is SNTAGT. This CDR3 contains 14 residues.

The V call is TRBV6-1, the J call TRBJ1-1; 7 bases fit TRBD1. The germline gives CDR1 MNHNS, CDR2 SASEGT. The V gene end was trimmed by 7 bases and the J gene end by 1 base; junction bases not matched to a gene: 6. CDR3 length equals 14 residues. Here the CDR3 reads CASNPGTANTEAFF. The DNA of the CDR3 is TGTGCCAGCAACCCAGGGACAGCGAACACTGAAGCTTTCTTT.

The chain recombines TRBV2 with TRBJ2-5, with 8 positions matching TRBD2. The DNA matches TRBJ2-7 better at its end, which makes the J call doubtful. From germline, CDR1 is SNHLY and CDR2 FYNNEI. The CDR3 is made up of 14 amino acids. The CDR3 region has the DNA TGTGCCAGCAGTCTGCGGGGGGACCCCTACGAGCAGTACTTC. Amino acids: CASSLRGDPYEQYF.

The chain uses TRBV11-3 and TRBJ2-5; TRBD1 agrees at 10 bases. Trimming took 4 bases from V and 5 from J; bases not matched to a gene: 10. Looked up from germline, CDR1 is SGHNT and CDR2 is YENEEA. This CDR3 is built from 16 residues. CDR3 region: CASSSRGGQGLETQYF. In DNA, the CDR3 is TGTGCCAGCAGCTCCCGTGGGGGACAGGGGCTGGAGACCCAGTACTTC.

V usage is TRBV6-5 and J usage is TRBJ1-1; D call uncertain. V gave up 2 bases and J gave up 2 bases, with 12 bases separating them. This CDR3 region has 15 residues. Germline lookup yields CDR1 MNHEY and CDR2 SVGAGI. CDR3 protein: CASSYGGPANTEAFF. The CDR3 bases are TGTGCCAGCAGTTACGGCGGTCCCGCAAACACTGAAGCTTTCTTT.

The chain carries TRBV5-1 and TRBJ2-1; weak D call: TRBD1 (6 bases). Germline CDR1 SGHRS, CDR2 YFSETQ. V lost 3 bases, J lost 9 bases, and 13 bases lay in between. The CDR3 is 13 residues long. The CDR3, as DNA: TGCGCCAGCAGCTCAGGGGATAGGAGTGAGCAGTTCTTC. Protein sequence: CASSSGDRSEQFF. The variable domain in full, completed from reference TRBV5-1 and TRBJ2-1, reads KAGVTQTPRYLIKTRGQQVTLSCSPISGHRSVSWYQQTPGQGLQFLFEYFSETQRNKGNFPGRFSGRQFSNSRSEMNVSTLELGDSALYLCASSSGDRSEQFFGPGTRLTVL.

The CDR3 protein is CASSAGLSSYNSPLHF. The CDR3 coding sequence is TGTGCCAGCAGCGCAGGGTTGAGCTCCTATAATTCACCCCTCCACTTT. The V and J genes are TRBV5-4 and TRBJ1-6; D possibly corresponds to TRBD1 (5 bases). CDR3 length: 16 residues. The germline V and J ends were trimmed by 4 bases and 0 bases, with 11 bases remaining between them. Germline lookup yields CDR1 SGHNT and CDR2 YYREEE (reference sequence).

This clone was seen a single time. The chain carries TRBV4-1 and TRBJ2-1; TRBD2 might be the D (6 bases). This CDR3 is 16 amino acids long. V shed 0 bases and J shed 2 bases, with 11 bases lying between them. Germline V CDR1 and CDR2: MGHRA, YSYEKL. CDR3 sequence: CASSQDPPGAYNEQFF. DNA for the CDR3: TGCGCCAGCAGCCAAGATCCCCCGGGGGCCTACAATGAGCAGTTCTTC.